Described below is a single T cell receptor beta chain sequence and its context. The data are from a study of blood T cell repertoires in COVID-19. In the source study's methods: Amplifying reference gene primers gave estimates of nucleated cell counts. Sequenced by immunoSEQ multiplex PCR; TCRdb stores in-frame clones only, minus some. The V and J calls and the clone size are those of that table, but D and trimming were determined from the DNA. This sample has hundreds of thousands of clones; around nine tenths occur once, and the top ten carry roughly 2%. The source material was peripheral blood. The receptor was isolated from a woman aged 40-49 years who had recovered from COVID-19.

The CDR3 DNA reads TGTGCCAGCAGCTTTTGGAGACAGTCATACTCCTACAATGAGCAGTTCTTC. Its protein is CASSFWRQSYSYNEQFF. This sequence joins TRBV7-9 and TRBJ2-1; TRBD1 is a possible D gene (5 bases). Trimming left V 3 bases short and J 0 bases short, with 15 bases between. The CDR3 runs to 17 residues. The germline V gene has CDR1 SEHNR and CDR2 FQNEAQ (reference sequence). Combining the CDR3 with reference TRBV7-9 and TRBJ2-1 gives the whole variable domain DTGVSQNPRHKITKRGQNVTFRCDPISEHNRLYWYRQTLGQGPEFLTYFQNEAQLEKSRLLSDRFSAERPKGSFSTLEIQRTEQGDSAMYLCASSFWRQSYSYNEQFFGPGTRLTVL.